This TCR beta chain is from a study of radiation and T cells in renal cell carcinoma. Measured with immunoSEQ multiplex PCR; TCRdb has only the in-frame clones, and not every one. This sample has 120,000 or so clones, with about four fifths found just once. Noted time point: blood 2 weeks post-SBRT. Treatment denoted: 15 Gy SBRT to primary tumor, nephrectomy 4 weeks later. Germline assignment: CDR1 SGHVS and CDR2 FQNEAQ. The CDR3 loop spans 16 amino acids. V was clipped by 5 bases and J by 2 bases; unmatched bases: 9. Sequences were derived from blood, sampled from a patient whose treatment included radiotherapy and nephrectomy. The genes are TRBV7-8 and TRBJ2-7, with 10 bases matching TRBD1. The TCR sequence derives from a man aged 45-65 years with renal cell carcinoma. CDR3 in amino acids: CASSTMPGTGAYEQYF. The CDR3 DNA sequence: TGTGCCAGCAGCACCATGCCCGGGACAGGGGCCTACGAGCAGTACTTC.